This TCR beta chain was identified during a study of control samples from healthy donors and cancer patients. Using immunoSEQ multiplex PCR, the repertoire was profiled, and TCRdb retains in-frame clones only, with some absent. The sample contains roughly 100,000 clones, approximately 90% of which appear only once. The CDR3 has 14 amino acids. Deletions cut 2 bases from V and 7 bases from J, with 9 bases between. The germline CDR1 and CDR2 sequences are SGHTA and FQGTGA. The chain has TRBV7-3 and TRBJ1-6; D is unresolved. Material: PBMCs. The TCR comes from a man between 60 and 75 years old with lung cancer. DNA of the CDR3: TGTGCCAGCAGCTTAGGGGTTGAAAATTCACCCCTCCACTTT. It codes for CASSLGVENSPLHF.